The rows below give T cell receptor beta chains drawn from one sample of a study of early stage breast cancer tumors. The table came from immunoSEQ multiplex PCR; TCRdb's copy has only in-frame clones and leaves some out. The sample lists about 2,600 clones; less than 70% were seen once. Sequencing used normal breast tissue next to the tumor. Receptors originate from a person aged 45 to 59 with breast cancer. The CDR3 runs from the conserved cysteine through the conserved F or W. Each record gives: CDR3 length, V gene, CDR3 protein.

16 TRBV9 CASSGLAGGQNNEQFF
13 TRBV6-4 CASSVSIGGTQYF
14 TRBV11-2 CASSLGQGRCGYTF
15 TRBV13 CASSADRPNTGELFF
14 TRBV30 CAYPGQTGANVLTF
14 TRBV6-5 CASSAGTASYEQYF
13 TRBV14 CASSRHGELEQFF
13 TRBV18 CASTDESTDTQYF
15 TRBV7-3 CASSLGPGFSYEQYF
15 TRBV9 CASSVLGTPQETQYF
15 TRBV9 CASSVEGGINQPQHF